Following are 9 T cell receptor beta chains from one sample sequenced in a study of shared clonotypes between healthy human individuals. Data came from immunoSEQ multiplex PCR; TCRdb stores just in-frame clones and leaves some out. Here the sample spans some 2.1 million clones, about 94% being singletons. Naivety among CD8 cells was defined by CD45RO negativity and positive CCR7 selection, thereby excluding terminally differentiated effector memory CD45RA+ cells. The specimen was naive CD8+ T cells from PBMCs. The receptors shown here come from a young man in good health. Some clones in this sample may be carry-over from other donors' samples.

This clone was recorded only once. The chain recombines TRBV11-2 with TRBJ1-1; perhaps TRBD1 as D (5 bases). V lost 2 bases, J lost 5 bases, and 9 bases lay in between. This CDR3 is 13 amino acids long. The germline CDR1 and CDR2 sequences are SGHAT and FQNNGV. The CDR3, as DNA: TGTGCCAGCAGCTTATGGAGGGGAACTGAAGCTTTCTTT. Protein: CASSLWRGTEAFF.

V and J are TRBV25-1 and TRBJ1-1; no clear D. This CDR3 region has 14 residues. Germline values: CDR1 MGHDK, CDR2 SYGVNS. Trimming stripped 4 bases from V and 1 base from J, with 10 bases between. The CDR3 is CASSAPEGNTEAFF. Written as DNA, the CDR3 is TGTGCCAGCAGTGCCCCCGAGGGGAACACTGAAGCTTTCTTT.

About this clone: Other DNA sequences in this specimen translate into the identical CDR3. This rearrangement joins TRBV6-5 to TRBJ1-1; D is possibly TRBD1 (5 bases). CDR1 MNHEY and CDR2 SVGAGI come from the germline V gene. The V and J ends lost 2 bases and 6 bases respectively, with 10 bases between them. There are 13 residues in the CDR3. Here the CDR3 DNA reads TGTGCCAGCAGTTACCGGGGAGGGGCTGAAGCTTTCTTT. Protein sequence: CASSYRGGAEAFF.

The V gene is TRBV19, the J gene TRBJ2-1; tentative D call: TRBD2 (6 bases). Germline V gives CDR1 LNHDA, CDR2 SQIVND (reference sequence). V lost 1 base, J lost 2 bases, and 15 bases lay in between. The CDR3 has 17 residues. CDR3 in amino acids: CASSIVRVGGAYNEQFF. CDR3 in DNA: TGTGCCAGTAGTATAGTCCGGGTGGGCGGGGCCTACAATGAGCAGTTCTTC.

The CDR3: CASSAGGPAQHF. In DNA form, the CDR3 reads TGTGCCAGCAGTGCGGGGGGCCCGGCCCAGCATTTT. This chain connects TRBV25-1 to TRBJ1-5, with D perhaps TRBD1 (6 bases). The V gene's germline CDR1 is MGHDK and CDR2 SYGVNS. The CDR3 runs to 12 residues. V lost 4 bases and J 11 bases, leaving 12 bases between the germline ends.

The rearrangement links TRBV27 to TRBJ2-1, with 7 bases identical to TRBD1. The CDR3 sequence is 17 residues long. Germline V gene sequence: CDR1 MNHEY, CDR2 SMNVEV (reference sequence). Trimming took 7 bases from V and 1 from J; bases not matched to a gene: 13. In DNA form, the CDR3 reads TGTGCCAGCAAGGGACAGCCCTATATAGATTCCTACAATGAGCAGTTCTTC. Protein sequence: CASKGQPYIDSYNEQFF.

This sequence joins TRBV14 and TRBJ2-2; D ambiguous. Germline CDR1 reads SGHDN; CDR2 reads FVKESK. The V end lost 4 bases, the J end lost 7 bases, and 10 bases lay between the germline ends. This CDR3 comprises 13 residues. In nucleotides, the CDR3 is TGTGCCAGCAGCCCTAGTGTTCTCGGGGAGCTGTTTTTT. It translates to CASSPSVLGELFF. The whole variable domain, remainder taken from reference TRBV14 and TRBJ2-2, is EAGVTQFPSHSVIEKGQTVTLRCDPISGHDNLYWYRRVMGKEIKFLLHFVKESKQDESGMPNNRFLAERTGGTYSTLKVQPAELEDSGVYFCASSPSVLGELFFGEGSRLTVL.

The chain is built from TRBV29-1 and TRBJ1-2, with D tentatively TRBD1 (5 bases). Germline CDR1 and CDR2: SQVTM and ANQGSEA. The CDR3 loop spans 14 amino acids. Trimming cost V 0 bases and J 8 bases, with 16 bases left between them. CDR3 loop: CSVEDRGGSIGYTF. In DNA form, the CDR3 reads TGCAGCGTTGAAGATCGGGGCGGGTCCATCGGCTACACCTTC.

The V call is TRBV10-3, the J call TRBJ2-1; 8 bases are shared with TRBD1. After removal of 2 bases from V and 7 bases from J, the junction contained 4 bases not matched to a gene. CDR3 size: 14 residues. Germline assignment: CDR1 ENHRY and CDR2 SYGVKD. CDR3 protein: CAISEMTGANEQFF. The CDR3 DNA is TGTGCCATCAGTGAGATGACAGGGGCGAATGAGCAGTTCTTC.